Below are 23 T cell receptor beta chains sequenced from a single sample in a study of technical replicates of blood from a handful of donors. Here immunoSEQ multiplex PCR was the method, and the copy in TCRdb shows in-frame clones only, minus some. The sample consists of about 81,000 clones, approximately 94% of them appearing once. The sample taken for sequencing was T cells isolated from PBMCs. Receptors originate from a human donor in good health.

This clone was recorded once. This sequence joins TRBV2 and TRBJ1-1; unclear D gene. Germline assignment: CDR1 SNHLY and CDR2 FYNNEI. The germline V and J ends were trimmed by 7 bases and 4 bases, with 16 bases remaining between them. The length of the CDR3 is 14 residues. The CDR3 loop reads CASTRVRGSTEAFF. CDR3 DNA: TGTGCCAGCACTAGGGTCCGGGGATCCACTGAAGCTTTCTTT.

The chain joins TRBV29-1 to TRBJ2-5; D gene uncertain. Germline V lookup: CDR1 SQVTM, CDR2 ANQGSEA. Trimming took 4 bases from V and 5 from J, leaving 17 bases between them. The CDR3 has 14 residues. CDR3 residues: CSVAQAPGWETQYF. The CDR3 DNA is TGCAGCGTTGCCCAGGCCCCTGGGTGGGAGACCCAGTACTTC.

The rearrangement uses TRBV27 and TRBJ2-7; 10 bases fit TRBD1. V shed 6 bases, J shed 7 bases, and the junction held 9 bases outside the gene matches. Per germline, CDR1 MNHEY and CDR2 SMNVEV (reference sequence). The CDR3 is 14 residues long. In DNA, the CDR3 is TGTGCCAGCAGCCCCGGGACAGGGGTTGGAGAGCAGTACTTC. Translated, it gives CASSPGTGVGEQYF.

The V and J genes are TRBV28 and TRBJ2-7; 8 bases agree with TRBD1. V trimming: 3 bases; J trimming: 5 bases; junction bases outside the gene matches: 3. Germline CDR1 reads MDHEN; CDR2 reads SYDVKM. The CDR3 spans 13 residues. CDR3 protein: CASSFSDRDEQYF. CDR3 bases: TGTGCCAGCAGTTTCTCGGACAGGGACGAGCAGTACTTC.

The rearrangement links TRBV27 to TRBJ2-1; TRBD1 aligns across 7 bases. V lost 6 bases to trimming and J lost 5 bases; unmatched junction nucleotides: 4. This CDR3 is 13 amino acids long. In germline, CDR1 is MNHEY, CDR2 SMNVEV (reference sequence). The DNA of the CDR3 is TGTGCCAGCAGCCGGGACAGAAACAATGAGCAGTTCTTC. It translates to CASSRDRNNEQFF.

This rearrangement joins TRBV7-2 to TRBJ2-1, with 8 positions matching TRBD2. The CDR3 sequence is 16 residues long. The germline CDR1 and CDR2 sequences are SGHTA and FQGNSA. The ends lost 3 bases at V and 4 bases at J; junction bases unmatched: 8. DNA for the CDR3: TGTGCCAGCAGCTTTTGGACCAGCGGGAGATACAATGAGCAGTTCTTC. This sequence encodes CASSFWTSGRYNEQFF.

The chain recombines TRBV11-3 with TRBJ2-1, with 10 bases lining up with TRBD2. Germline values: CDR1 SGHNT, CDR2 YENEEA. Germline trimming cut 3 bases from V and 7 bases from J; bases unmatched to any gene: 9. This CDR3 has 16 amino acids. The CDR3 sequence: CASSLVGAGGRNEQFF. For the CDR3, the DNA is TGTGCCAGCAGCTTGGTAGGAGCGGGAGGGCGAAATGAGCAGTTCTTC.

V is TRBV7-2 and J is TRBJ2-7; 10 positions agree with TRBD2. This CDR3 has 15 amino acids. Germline V gene lookup returns CDR1 SGHTA and CDR2 FQGNSA. Trimming removed 1 base from V and 5 bases from J; junction bases left unmatched: 5. CDR3 nucleotide sequence: TGTGCCAGCAGCTTAGAAGCGGGAGGGAGTAACGAGCAGTACTTC. Translation gives CASSLEAGGSNEQYF. Supplemented by reference TRBV7-2 and TRBJ2-7, the full variable domain reads GAGVSQSPSNKVTEKGKDVELRCDPISGHTALYWYRQSLGQGLEFLIYFQGNSAPDKSGLPSDRFSAERTGGSVSTLTIQRTQQEDSAVYLCASSLEAGGSNEQYFGPGTRLTVT.

This sequence joins TRBV11-1 and TRBJ2-1; 7 bases align to TRBD2. After removal of 3 bases from V and 7 bases from J, the junction contained 6 bases not matched to a gene. The CDR3 extends over 14 amino acids. The germline CDR1 and CDR2 sequences are SGHAT and FQDESV (reference sequence). The CDR3 DNA sequence: TGTGCCAGCAGCTTCGACGCGGGAGTTAATGAGCAGTTCTTC. Its protein is CASSFDAGVNEQFF.

The gene calls are TRBV19 and TRBJ1-5, with D unclear. From germline, CDR1 is LNHDA and CDR2 SQIVND (reference sequence). V gave up 6 bases and J gave up 0 bases, with 18 bases separating them. The CDR3 has 17 residues. The CDR3 coding sequence is TGTGCCAGTAGGGAGGACGGTTACCGCCATAGCAATCAGCCCCAGCATTTT. Translated, it gives CASREDGYRHSNQPQHF.

The genes are TRBV5-4 and TRBJ1-2; 8 bases fit TRBD1. This CDR3 is 14 amino acids long. Unmatched junction bases numbered 4, after V lost 4 bases and J lost 2 bases. CDR1 and CDR2 (germline): SGHNT, YYREEE (reference sequence). The CDR3 DNA reads as TGTGCCAGCAGCCCAGGACAGGGAAACTATGGCTACACCTTC. It is translated as CASSPGQGNYGYTF.

The gene calls are TRBV6-1 and TRBJ2-2; TRBD2 matches at 15 bases. The V and J ends lost 4 bases and 7 bases, in that order; junction bases with no gene match: 10. Germline V gene sequence: CDR1 MNHNS, CDR2 SASEGT. CDR3 length: 18 amino acids. The CDR3 nucleotides are TGTGCCAGCAGTGGAGGACTAGCGGGAGGGTCTATGGGCGGGGAGCTGTTTTTT. Translating gives CASSGGLAGGSMGGELFF.

This clone was seen a few times. The chain carries TRBV7-3 and TRBJ1-1, with D tentatively TRBD1 (6 bases). The germline V and J ends were trimmed by 5 bases and 7 bases, with 8 bases remaining between them. Germline CDR1 SGHTA, CDR2 FQGTGA. This CDR3 is built from 11 residues. The DNA of the CDR3 is TGTGCCAGCAGCCTAGGGGGTGAAGCTTTCTTT. Its translation is CASSLGGEAFF.

CDR3 sequence: CASSEYVRQTYEQYF. CDR3 sequence (DNA): TGTGCCAGCAGTGAATATGTACGACAAACCTACGAGCAGTACTTC. The V gene is TRBV6-1, the J gene TRBJ2-7; D is unclear. CDR1 is MNHNS, CDR2 SASEGT, per germline. This CDR3 comprises 15 residues. V was pared by 2 bases and J by 2 bases, with 13 bases between.

The chain carries TRBV6-6 and TRBJ2-7; D uncertain. Trimming removed 6 bases at V and 5 bases at J, with 8 bases between. CDR1 and CDR2 (germline): MNHNY, SVGAGI (reference sequence). The CDR3 loop spans 11 amino acids. The CDR3 bases are TGTGCCAGCAGCCCCAACAACGAGCAGTACTTC. Translated, it gives CASSPNNEQYF.

The chain is built from TRBV28 and TRBJ1-5, with 7 bases matching TRBD1. The germline V gene encodes CDR1 MDHEN and CDR2 SYDVKM. J lost 5 bases, V lost 7 bases, and 8 bases had no gene match. The CDR3 loop spans 14 amino acids. DNA of the CDR3: TGTGCCAGCAACCGGGACAGTATCTATCAGCCCCAGCATTTT. Protein product: CASNRDSIYQPQHF.

The chain is built from TRBV9 and TRBJ1-2; D perhaps matches TRBD1 (6 bases). The CDR3 consists of 15 residues. Trimming took off 3 bases at V and 7 bases at J, with 19 bases between the two ends. Germline V gene lookup returns CDR1 SGDLS and CDR2 YYNGEE. The CDR3 reads CASSARGEGIAGYTF. CDR3 nucleotide sequence: TGTGCCAGCAGCGCAAGGGGGGAGGGGATTGCTGGCTACACCTTC.

V gene TRBV5-4 combines with J gene TRBJ2-7; no definite D call. With 7 bases removed from V and 0 bases from J, the gap between germline ends came to 5 bases. The CDR3 is 11 residues long. Looked up from germline, CDR1 is SGHNT and CDR2 is YYREEE (reference sequence). CDR3 nucleotide sequence: TGTGCCAGCGGCAACTCCTACGAGCAGTACTTC. Amino acids: CASGNSYEQYF. Drawing the rest from reference TRBV5-4 and TRBJ2-7, the complete variable domain is ETGVTQSPTHLIKTRGQQVTLRCSSQSGHNTVSWYQQALGQGPQFIFQYYREEENGRGNFPPRFSGLQFPNYSSELNVNALELDDSALYLCASGNSYEQYFGPGTRLTVT.

V is TRBV6-5 and J is TRBJ1-2; D gene ambiguous. Germline values: CDR1 MNHEY, CDR2 SVGAGI. The length of the CDR3 is 15 residues. Trimming took off 6 bases at V and 0 bases at J, with 14 bases between the two ends. CDR3 amino acids: CASRPSGSPNYGYTF. CDR3 DNA: TGTGCCAGCAGGCCCTCTGGTAGTCCTAACTATGGCTACACCTTC.

V gene TRBV11-1 combines with J gene TRBJ2-3; 8 bases are a match to TRBD1. The CDR3 totals 15 residues. Germline loops: CDR1 SGHAT, CDR2 FQDESV (reference sequence). V lost 5 bases and J lost 2; bases outside the gene matches: 6. The CDR3 here is CASSHRGTLTDTQYF. The CDR3 DNA is TGTGCCAGCAGCCACAGGGGGACCCTCACAGATACGCAGTATTTT.

This chain uses TRBV11-3 with TRBJ2-1; TRBD2 might be the D (5 bases). With 1 base removed from V and 6 bases from J, the gap between germline ends came to 22 bases. Germline loops: CDR1 SGHNT, CDR2 YENEEA. This CDR3 comprises 18 residues. CDR3 loop: CASSLGSRTVVWSNEQFF. CDR3 in DNA: TGTGCCAGCAGCTTAGGGTCCCGGACTGTGGTATGGTCCAATGAGCAGTTCTTC.

The chain is built from TRBV28 and TRBJ2-3, with 7 positions matching TRBD2. Germline-derived CDR1 and CDR2 are MDHEN and SYDVKM. Losses at the gene ends were 6 bases for V and 3 bases for J; bases not matched to a gene: 3. The CDR3 extends over 13 amino acids. CDR3 in DNA: TGTGCCAGCAGGCCAGCGGGAACAGATACGCAGTATTTT. Protein: CASRPAGTDTQYF.

The genes are TRBV29-1 and TRBJ1-2; 7 bases match TRBD1. J lost 3 bases, V lost 6 bases, and 7 bases had no gene match. Germline assignment: CDR1 SQVTM and CDR2 ANQGSEA. This CDR3 is 13 amino acids long. CDR3 bases: TGCAGCGTACCGGACAGGCTTTACTATGGCTACACCTTC. Its protein is CSVPDRLYYGYTF.